The 17 T cell receptor beta chains below come from one sample, sequenced in a study of blood T cell repertoires in COVID-19. The assay was immunoSEQ multiplex PCR, and TCRdb's table has in-frame clones only and misses some. Of about 78,000 clones listed, around 91% were seen once; the top ten hold around 0.97%. Sequencing was carried out using peripheral blood. These receptors all come from a woman aged 50 to 65 in a cohort sampled during active COVID-19.

The chain carries TRBV19 and TRBJ2-6; D unclear. CDR1 is LNHDA, CDR2 SQIVND, per germline (reference sequence). V was cut by 5 bases and J by 4 bases, with 9 bases left in between. This CDR3 has 14 amino acids. The CDR3 here is CASSPQQGANVLTF. As DNA, the CDR3 is TGTGCCAGTAGTCCGCAACAGGGGGCCAACGTCCTGACTTTC.

V gene TRBV28 combines with J gene TRBJ2-4; D is possibly TRBD1 (6 bases). The germline V and J ends were trimmed by 6 bases and 10 bases, with 25 bases remaining between them. The V gene's germline CDR1 is MDHEN and CDR2 SYDVKM. This CDR3 has 16 amino acids. The CDR3 protein is CASSRAMDSLGSIQYF. The DNA for the CDR3 is TGTGCCAGCAGCCGTGCCATGGACAGTTTGGGTAGTATTCAGTACTTC.

This sequence joins TRBV13 and TRBJ2-3; 12 bases are shared with TRBD2. The CDR3 spans 15 residues. The ends lost 5 bases at V and 7 bases at J; junction bases unmatched: 7. CDR1 is PRHDT and CDR2 is FYEKMQ in the germline V gene (reference sequence). In nucleotides, the CDR3 is TGTGCCAGCAGCACGGAGACTAGCGGGAGTTATACGCAGTATTTT. This codes for CASSTETSGSYTQYF.

The V call is TRBV10-1, the J call TRBJ2-1, with 14 bases aligning to TRBD2. CDR1 and CDR2 (germline): WNHNN, SYGVQD (reference sequence). There are 18 residues in the CDR3. Trimming at V came to 5 bases and at J to 1 base, leaving 7 bases not matched to a gene. The CDR3 is CASSPGTSGRKSYNEQFF. CDR3 coding DNA: TGCGCCAGCAGTCCCGGGACTAGCGGGAGAAAATCCTACAATGAGCAGTTCTTC.

This chain connects TRBV6-5 to TRBJ2-2; 9 nucleotides agree with TRBD2. Germline V gene sequence: CDR1 MNHEY, CDR2 SVGAGI. Trimming cost V 5 bases and J 6 bases; bases outside gene matches: 4. The CDR3 is 14 amino acids. CDR3 sequence (DNA): TGTGCCAGCAGTAGGACTAGCGTCGCCGGGGAGCTGTTTTTT. Translating gives CASSRTSVAGELFF.

The table lists this clone with a few counts. The V gene is TRBV5-5, the J gene TRBJ1-3; 8 positions agree with TRBD1. Germline V gives CDR1 SGHKS, CDR2 YYEKEE (reference sequence). The CDR3 spans 12 residues. The trim removed 5 bases at V and 7 bases at J, leaving 2 bases unmatched. The CDR3 region is CASRWTGNTIYF. Written as DNA, the CDR3 is TGTGCCAGCAGGTGGACAGGGAACACCATATATTTT.

The chain is built from TRBV5-1 and TRBJ2-1, with 7 bases aligning to TRBD1. Trimming removed 4 bases from V and 8 bases from J; junction bases left unmatched: 6. Germline CDR1 and CDR2: SGHRS and YFSETQ. This CDR3 comprises 13 residues. The CDR3 DNA sequence: TGCGCCAGCAGCCAACAGGGGAAGGATGAGCAGTTCTTC. As protein: CASSQQGKDEQFF.

CDR3 protein: CASSQEGGTSPFRGSGANVLTF. CDR3 nucleotides: TGCGCCAGCAGCCAAGAGGGCGGGACTAGCCCTTTCCGGGGCTCTGGGGCCAACGTCCTGACTTTC. The gene calls are TRBV4-1 and TRBJ2-6; TRBD2 matches at 9 bases. The CDR3 is 22 residues long. Germline values: CDR1 MGHRA, CDR2 YSYEKL. Losses at the gene ends were 0 bases for V and 0 bases for J; bases not matched to a gene: 15.

The chain recombines TRBV12-3 or TRBV12-4 with TRBJ2-3; a weak D match, TRBD2 (6 bases). The CDR3 contains 12 residues. V lost 8 bases to trimming and J lost 6 bases, with 12 bases between them. In DNA, the CDR3 is TGTGCCAGCGCGGGGAATACGGATACGCAGTATTTT. Encoded protein: CASAGNTDTQYF.

The J gene is TRBJ2-1, the V gene TRBV7-8, with D possibly matching TRBD2 (6 bases). Trimming pared 2 bases from V and 6 bases from J, leaving 11 bases between. Germline-derived CDR1 and CDR2 are SGHVS and FQNEAQ. The CDR3 has 14 amino acids. CDR3 protein: CASSLPAGSNEQFF. The CDR3, as DNA: TGTGCCAGCAGCTTACCCGCCGGGAGCAATGAGCAGTTCTTC.

The chain combines TRBV6-5 with TRBJ1-5, with D unclear. V lost 5 bases, J lost 2 bases, and 10 bases lay in between. Germline values: CDR1 MNHEY, CDR2 SVGAGI. The CDR3 consists of 14 residues. DNA of the CDR3: TGTGCCAGCAGTCCAATGAGGGGCAATCAGCCCCAGCATTTT. Amino acid sequence: CASSPMRGNQPQHF.

This clone was seen more than once but under ten times. The chain is built from TRBV13 and TRBJ1-5; 9 nucleotides agree with TRBD1. The CDR3 covers 15 residues. V was clipped by 5 bases and J by 7 bases; unmatched bases: 9. Germline loops: CDR1 PRHDT, CDR2 FYEKMQ (reference sequence). For the CDR3, the DNA is TGTGCCAGCAGCATGGGGACAGGGTGGCGGCAGCCCCAGCATTTT. This sequence encodes CASSMGTGWRQPQHF. The variable domain in full, with the rest retrieved from reference TRBV13 and TRBJ1-5, is AAGVIQSPRHLIKEKRETATLKCYPIPRHDTVYWYQQGPGQDPQFLISFYEKMQSDKGSIPDRFSAQQFSDYHSELNMSSLELGDSALYFCASSMGTGWRQPQHFGDGTRLSIL.

V gene TRBV28 combines with J gene TRBJ2-5; 10 bases match TRBD2. The CDR3 has 16 residues. Germline CDR1 and CDR2: MDHEN and SYDVKM. V trimming: 2 bases; J trimming: 4 bases; junction bases outside the gene matches: 7. CDR3 in DNA: TGTGCCAGCAGTTTAGGGGTAGCGGGAGGACGAGAGACCCAGTACTTC. Encoded protein: CASSLGVAGGRETQYF.

This clone was seen just once. The rearrangement uses TRBV3-1 (or the pseudogene TRBV3-2) and TRBJ2-7; 7 bases are a match to TRBD2. The CDR3 consists of 15 residues. CDR1 LGHDT and CDR2 YNNKEL come from the germline V gene (reference sequence). Unmatched junction bases numbered 8, after V lost 4 bases and J lost 2 bases. DNA of the CDR3: TGTGCCAGCAGCCCTTCTATGGGAGGGGCCTACGAGCAGTACTTC. It translates to CASSPSMGGAYEQYF.

V is TRBV11-2 and J is TRBJ1-2; D possibly corresponds to TRBD1 (6 bases). CDR3 length: 14 residues. Germline CDR1 and CDR2: SGHAT and FQNNGV. V was shortened by 5 bases and J by 4 bases, with 14 bases between the two germline ends. The CDR3 reads CASSGDRTFYGYTF. Here the CDR3 DNA reads TGTGCCAGCAGCGGAGACAGGACCTTCTATGGCTACACCTTC.

DNA of the CDR3: TGTGCCAGCAGCCAAACAGTCCAAGAGACCCAGTACTTC. Translation: CASSQTVQETQYF. The chain employs TRBV3-1 (or the pseudogene TRBV3-2) and TRBJ2-5; D is unresolved. V lost 2 bases and J 1 base, leaving 5 bases between the germline ends. Germline CDR1 and CDR2: LGHDT and YNNKEL (reference sequence). The CDR3 loop spans 13 amino acids.

This sequence joins TRBV28 and TRBJ1-3, with TRBD1 identical over 7 bases. The V and J ends lost 8 bases and 0 bases, in that order; junction bases with no gene match: 4. In germline, CDR1 is MDHEN, CDR2 SYDVKM. The length of the CDR3 is 14 residues. The CDR3 sequence is CASGYRGSGNTIYF. CDR3 nucleotide sequence: TGTGCCAGCGGATACAGGGGCTCTGGAAACACCATATATTTT.